These 28 T cell receptor beta chains were sequenced from one sample in a study of cytomegalovirus exposure and HLA in healthy donors. A multiplex PCR was run with 60 Vbeta primers and 13 Jbeta primers. Profiled with immunoSEQ multiplex PCR; TCRdb holds only in-frame clones, not every one. The data show fewer than 130,000 clones, about 86% seen once. Sequenced: PBMCs. The receptors were gathered from a man aged 35 to 55 in good health and CMV-seronegative.

This chain uses TRBV5-6 with TRBJ2-5; D possibly corresponds to TRBD1 (5 bases). This CDR3 has 15 residues. Trimming removed 0 bases from V and 1 base from J, with 10 bases in between. In germline, CDR1 is SGHDT, CDR2 YYEEEE. The CDR3 DNA is TGTGCCAGCAGCTTGGGGTCGACAGTCCAAGAGACCCAGTACTTC. This codes for CASSLGSTVQETQYF.

The gene calls are TRBV2 and TRBJ2-5; perhaps TRBD1 as D (5 bases). CDR1 is SNHLY, CDR2 FYNNEI, per germline. The V gene lost 7 bases and the J gene lost 3 bases, with 12 bases spanning the gap. CDR3 length: 13 amino acids. DNA for the CDR3: TGTGCCAGCACCCAGGGCATAGAAGAGACCCAGTACTTC. This gives the protein CASTQGIEETQYF.

V gene TRBV5-4 combines with J gene TRBJ2-5; D is perhaps TRBD1 (5 bases). The CDR3 has 14 amino acids. V was pared by 5 bases and J by 1 base, with 12 bases between. CDR1 and CDR2 (germline): SGHNT, YYREEE (reference sequence). CDR3 protein: CASRGQPSQETQYF. The CDR3 DNA sequence: TGTGCCAGCAGGGGGCAACCAAGCCAAGAGACCCAGTACTTC. Filled out from reference TRBV5-4 and TRBJ2-5, the complete variable domain reads ETGVTQSPTHLIKTRGQQVTLRCSSQSGHNTVSWYQQALGQGPQFIFQYYREEENGRGNFPPRFSGLQFPNYSSELNVNALELDDSALYLCASRGQPSQETQYFGPGTRLLVL.

This chain joins TRBV28 and TRBJ1-1; D remains unclear. Trimming took 2 bases from V and 6 from J, leaving 7 bases between them. The CDR3 extends over 12 amino acids. CDR1 and CDR2 from the germline V gene are MDHEN and SYDVKM. Written as DNA, the CDR3 is TGTGCCAGCAGTTTACTCGTGTCTGAAGCTTTCTTT. It is translated as CASSLLVSEAFF.

This chain joins TRBV6-5 and TRBJ1-2; no reliable D call. Germline V CDR1 and CDR2: MNHEY, SVGAGI. Trimming took off 2 bases at V and 0 bases at J, with 10 bases between the two ends. The CDR3 spans 15 residues. CDR3: CASSYGGISNYGYTF. As DNA, the CDR3 is TGTGCCAGCAGTTACGGAGGGATCTCTAACTATGGCTACACCTTC.

The CDR3 DNA reads TGTGCCAGCAGCTTGCTTGGAGGCAGTGAGAGCTTGGATACGCAGTATTTT. Its translation is CASSLLGGSESLDTQYF. The rearrangement uses TRBV5-6 and TRBJ2-3; weak D call: TRBD2 (5 bases). From germline, CDR1 is SGHDT and CDR2 YYEEEE. This CDR3 has 17 residues. Trimming pared 1 base from V and 6 bases from J, leaving 21 bases between.

The chain has TRBV5-4 and TRBJ2-7; 8 bases agree with TRBD1. The CDR3 is made up of 15 amino acids. After removal of 3 bases from V and 4 bases from J, the junction contained 9 bases not matched to a gene. Germline V lookup: CDR1 SGHNT, CDR2 YYREEE (reference sequence). The CDR3 is CASSSPGQVRYEQYF. The CDR3 DNA reads TGTGCCAGCAGCTCCCCGGGACAGGTTCGGTACGAGCAGTACTTC. The whole variable domain, filled in from reference TRBV5-4 and TRBJ2-7, reads ETGVTQSPTHLIKTRGQQVTLRCSSQSGHNTVSWYQQALGQGPQFIFQYYREEENGRGNFPPRFSGLQFPNYSSELNVNALELDDSALYLCASSSPGQVRYEQYFGPGTRLTVT.

V usage is TRBV7-9 and J usage is TRBJ1-2; D ambiguous. The CDR3 totals 12 residues. V lost 5 bases and J 4 bases, leaving 8 bases between the germline ends. Germline CDR1 is SEHNR and CDR2 is FQNEAQ (reference sequence). The CDR3 spells CASSPSFYGYTF. For the CDR3, the DNA is TGTGCCAGCAGCCCTTCTTTCTATGGCTACACCTTC.

The chain combines TRBV5-1 with TRBJ1-2; D possibly corresponds to TRBD1 (5 bases). The CDR3 runs to 14 residues. The germline V and J ends were trimmed by 0 bases and 3 bases, with 9 bases remaining between them. CDR1 SGHRS and CDR2 YFSETQ come from the germline V gene. DNA of the CDR3: TGCGCCAGCAGCTTGGCCCTAGGGGACTATGGCTACACCTTC. It codes for CASSLALGDYGYTF.

The chain carries TRBV5-1 and TRBJ1-2; D is possibly TRBD1 (6 bases). The CDR3 runs 14 residues. Germline CDR1 is SGHRS and CDR2 is YFSETQ. With 2 bases removed from V and 7 bases from J, the gap between germline ends came to 15 bases. CDR3 DNA: TGCGCCAGCAGCTTAGCCTCAGGGGATGGTGGCTACACCTTC. This sequence encodes CASSLASGDGGYTF.

This chain links TRBV14 with TRBJ2-1, with a possible D match to TRBD1 (6 bases). V shed 4 bases and J shed 7 bases, with 23 bases lying between them. Germline V lookup: CDR1 SGHDN, CDR2 FVKESK. The CDR3 has 17 residues. Written as DNA, the CDR3 is TGTGCCAGCAGCCCCGACAGGTTCTGGCAGGTAATGAATGAGCAGTTCTTC. It encodes CASSPDRFWQVMNEQFF.

The chain joins TRBV2 to TRBJ1-1; 7 bases are shared with TRBD1. V dropped 8 bases and J dropped 3; count of bases not matched to a gene: 9. The CDR3 is 14 residues long. CDR1 and CDR2 from the germline V gene are SNHLY and FYNNEI. The CDR3 coding sequence is TGTGCCAGCGGAGACCCCGGGACAGACACTGAAGCTTTCTTT. This translates into CASGDPGTDTEAFF.

Only one count was recorded for this clone. V gene TRBV4-1 combines with J gene TRBJ1-5; D remains unclear. Trimming removed 1 base from V and 7 bases from J, with 5 bases in between. The CDR3 spans 12 residues. The germline gives CDR1 MGHRA, CDR2 YSYEKL. The CDR3 sequence is CASSQGMQPQHF. Here the CDR3 DNA reads TGCGCCAGCAGCCAAGGTATGCAGCCCCAGCATTTT.

The chain carries TRBV30 and TRBJ1-1; D is ambiguous. Per the germline V gene, CDR1 is GTSNPN and CDR2 is SVGIG (reference sequence). This CDR3 is 14 amino acids long. Trimming took off 0 bases at V and 3 bases at J, with 11 bases between the two ends. The CDR3 spells CAWSVRGLYTEAFF. DNA of the CDR3: TGTGCCTGGAGTGTACGGGGTCTTTACACTGAAGCTTTCTTT.

This chain joins TRBV6-1 and TRBJ2-3, with D perhaps matching TRBD2 (5 bases). CDR1 and CDR2 from the germline V gene are MNHNS and SASEGT. V was clipped by 6 bases and J by 2 bases, with 15 bases between them. The CDR3 is 15 amino acids. The CDR3 is CASRYLGENTDTQYF. As DNA, the CDR3 is TGTGCCAGCAGGTACCTGGGAGAGAACACAGATACGCAGTATTTT.

The CDR3 nucleotides are TGTGCCACCCAGAAGGGACAGGGAAATTCACCCCTCCACTTT. Translating it yields CATQKGQGNSPLHF. The chain carries TRBV7-9 and TRBJ1-6; TRBD1 aligns across 9 bases. J lost 7 bases, V lost 10 bases, and 8 bases had no gene match. This CDR3 is 14 amino acids long. Germline V gene sequence: CDR1 SEHNR, CDR2 FQNEAQ (reference sequence).

This chain connects TRBV6-1 to TRBJ2-6; 7 bases fit TRBD1. Germline-derived CDR1 and CDR2 are MNHNS and SASEGT. V shed 4 bases, J shed 2 bases, and the junction held 5 bases outside the gene matches. This CDR3 region has 16 residues. Here the CDR3 DNA reads TGTGCCAGCAGTGTAAACAGGGGCCCTGGGGCCAACGTCCTGACTTTC. As protein: CASSVNRGPGANVLTF.

J is TRBJ2-2 and V is TRBV7-9; possible D gene TRBD2, 7 bases. The germline gives CDR1 SEHNR, CDR2 FQNEAQ (reference sequence). V was shortened by 2 bases and J by 3 bases, with 19 bases between the two germline ends. The CDR3 length is 18 residues. CDR3 DNA sequence: TGTGCCAGCAGCTTACTTCGGGGAGGGGGAGTCCACACCGGGGAGCTGTTTTTT. Translated: CASSLLRGGGVHTGELFF.

In its sample, this clone was seen a few times. The genes are TRBV30 and TRBJ1-5; D is unresolved. The length of the CDR3 is 15 residues. The V gene lost 0 bases and the J gene lost 0 bases, with 9 bases spanning the gap. The germline gives CDR1 GTSNPN, CDR2 SVGIG (reference sequence). In DNA, the CDR3 is TGTGCCTGGAGTGTAGGAGGTTATAGCAATCAGCCCCAGCATTTT. Translated: CAWSVGGYSNQPQHF.

CDR3 protein: CATSRDRVGARYGYTF. CDR3 nucleotides: TGTGCCACCAGCAGAGATAGAGTAGGGGCCCGCTATGGCTACACCTTC. The chain carries TRBV15 and TRBJ1-2; a possible D gene is TRBD1 (5 bases). Germline V gene sequence: CDR1 LNHNV, CDR2 YYDKDF (reference sequence). V was shortened by 0 bases and J by 4 bases, with 15 bases between the two germline ends. This CDR3 is built from 16 residues.

This clone appeared a few times. This chain links TRBV5-6 with TRBJ1-4, with D unclear. The ends were cut back, 0 bases at V and 8 bases at J, with 14 bases in the middle. The CDR3 totals 15 residues. The germline CDR1 and CDR2 sequences are SGHDT and YYEEEE. DNA of the CDR3: TGTGCCAGCAGCTTGGCCAACTCCGGAGGGGAAAAACTGTTTTTT. Its protein is CASSLANSGGEKLFF.

This CDR3 is CASSLGIQGGGELFF. CDR3 coding DNA: TGCGCCAGCAGCTTGGGTATACAGGGCGGCGGGGAGCTGTTTTTT. The chain carries TRBV5-1 and TRBJ2-2; a weak D match, TRBD1 (6 bases). Germline values: CDR1 SGHRS, CDR2 YFSETQ. Trimming stripped 0 bases from V and 7 bases from J, with 13 bases between. CDR3 size: 15 residues.

V gene TRBV15 combines with J gene TRBJ1-5; D is unclear. Germline CDR1 LNHNV, CDR2 YYDKDF (reference sequence). The CDR3 consists of 18 residues. The V gene lost 3 bases and the J gene lost 0 bases, with 18 bases spanning the gap. The CDR3 protein is CATSSLPATVYSNQPQHF. The DNA of the CDR3 is TGTGCCACCAGCAGCCTCCCCGCAACAGTATATAGCAATCAGCCCCAGCATTTT.

The chain couples TRBV30 to TRBJ2-1, with a weak D call TRBD1 (5 bases). The CDR3 loop spans 12 amino acids. Trimming pared 3 bases from V and 6 bases from J, leaving 9 bases between. Germline CDR1 and CDR2: GTSNPN and SVGIG (reference sequence). The CDR3 DNA follows: TGTGCCTGGAGGGGGCCGGGCAATGAGCAGTTCTTC. It is translated as CAWRGPGNEQFF.

The chain uses TRBV5-1 and TRBJ1-1; D is possibly TRBD1 (6 bases). Germline V lookup: CDR1 SGHRS, CDR2 YFSETQ. The V end lost 4 bases, the J end lost 3 bases, and 13 bases lay between the germline ends. The CDR3 length is 14 residues. CDR3 protein: CASSTNRVDTEAFF. As DNA, the CDR3 is TGCGCCAGCAGCACAAACAGGGTTGACACTGAAGCTTTCTTT.

This clone has just one count. The V call is TRBV7-9, the J call TRBJ2-5; TRBD1 matches 7 bases. Germline values: CDR1 SEHNR, CDR2 FQNEAQ (reference sequence). The CDR3 loop spans 15 amino acids. V was pared by 1 base and J by 1 base, with 3 bases of the junction left unmatched. CDR3 DNA sequence: TGTGCCAGCAGCTTAGGACAGGGCCTCCAAGAGACCCAGTACTTC. It is translated as CASSLGQGLQETQYF.

The genes are TRBV19 and TRBJ1-1; 10 nucleotides align to TRBD1. The trim removed 5 bases at V and 0 bases at J, leaving 9 bases unmatched. Germline V gives CDR1 LNHDA, CDR2 SQIVND (reference sequence). CDR3 length equals 17 residues. The CDR3 spells CASSRSTGGSVNTEAFF. The DNA for the CDR3 is TGTGCCAGTAGTCGGTCGACAGGGGGCTCGGTGAACACTGAAGCTTTCTTT.

The rearrangement uses TRBV5-1 and TRBJ2-6; D may be TRBD2 (6 bases). V was pared by 3 bases and J by 3 bases, with 10 bases between. The CDR3 runs to 15 residues. Germline V lookup: CDR1 SGHRS, CDR2 YFSETQ. The CDR3 DNA sequence: TGCGCCAGCAGCTATGAGGGAGGTGGGGCCAACGTCCTGACTTTC. It yields the protein CASSYEGGGANVLTF.